The 26 T cell receptor beta chains presented below share a single source sample, sequenced in a study of blood T cell repertoires in COVID-19. Only in-frame clones appear in the TCRdb table, and some are missing; sequencing was by immunoSEQ multiplex PCR. The sample includes more than 200,000 clones, roughly nine tenths of them seen just once. The sample comprised peripheral blood. These receptors came from a man aged 40-50 years with acute or convalescent COVID-19.

In regard to this clone: Other DNA sequences in the same sample also yield this CDR3. This chain's CDR3 is CAWSGTGGFEKLFF. Written as DNA, the CDR3 is TGTGCCTGGAGTGGGACAGGGGGGTTTGAAAAACTGTTTTTT. This chain links TRBV30 with TRBJ1-4, with 10 positions matching TRBD1. From germline, CDR1 is GTSNPN and CDR2 SVGIG (reference sequence). With 1 base clipped from V and 7 bases from J, the junction kept 3 bases outside the gene matches. The CDR3 loop spans 14 amino acids.

The chain links TRBV3-1 (or the pseudogene TRBV3-2) to TRBJ2-7; D might be TRBD2 (7 bases). V lost 1 base and J lost 6, with 13 bases in between. The CDR3 has 14 amino acids. Per germline, CDR1 LGHDT and CDR2 YNNKEL (reference sequence). CDR3 protein: CASSQAGEGGEQYF. Written as DNA, the CDR3 is TGTGCCAGCAGCCAAGCAGGGGAGGGGGGCGAGCAGTACTTC.

The chain has TRBV4-1 and TRBJ2-7; D may be TRBD1 (6 bases). CDR3 length: 18 amino acids. V was clipped by 2 bases and J by 2 bases, with 22 bases between them. Germline V gene lookup returns CDR1 MGHRA and CDR2 YSYEKL. The CDR3 region has the DNA TGCGCCAGCAGCCAAATGGCAGGGGTCGGGGCCCAGACCTACGAGCAGTACTTC. As protein: CASSQMAGVGAQTYEQYF.

The chain recombines TRBV27 with TRBJ2-1, with 8 nucleotides matching TRBD2. Germline loops: CDR1 MNHEY, CDR2 SMNVEV (reference sequence). J gave up 4 bases and V 6 bases, and 11 bases lay outside the gene matches. The CDR3 length is 16 residues. In nucleotides, the CDR3 is TGTGCCAGCAGCCATCAGCGGGAGATATGGTACAATGAGCAGTTCTTC. Amino acids: CASSHQREIWYNEQFF.

This chain links TRBV6-6 with TRBJ2-2, with 10 bases matching TRBD1. Germline assignment: CDR1 MNHNY and CDR2 SVGAGI (reference sequence). Losses at the gene ends were 4 bases for V and 5 bases for J; bases not matched to a gene: 4. The CDR3 has 15 residues. DNA for the CDR3: TGTGCCAGCAGTTTTGGACAGGGGGGAACCGGGGAGCTGTTTTTT. Translated: CASSFGQGGTGELFF.

This chain uses TRBV4-2 with TRBJ1-2; D is possibly TRBD1 (6 bases). This CDR3 contains 16 residues. The germline V gene encodes CDR1 LGHNA and CDR2 YNFKEQ. The V end lost 4 bases, the J end lost 8 bases, and 23 bases lay between the germline ends. The CDR3 here is CASSPQINREEDGYTF. In nucleotides, the CDR3 is TGTGCCAGCAGCCCCCAAATTAACAGGGAAGAGGACGGCTACACCTTC.

The chain combines TRBV5-1 with TRBJ2-1, with 10 bases that match TRBD2. Germline V gene sequence: CDR1 SGHRS, CDR2 YFSETQ. This CDR3 region has 16 residues. V lost 0 bases, J lost 10 bases, and 10 bases stayed unmatched. CDR3 sequence: CASSLVQSGGAKEQFF. The CDR3 DNA reads as TGCGCCAGCAGCTTGGTCCAGAGCGGGGGGGCTAAGGAGCAGTTCTTC.

The chain has TRBV4-2 and TRBJ2-7; 12 bases are a match to TRBD1. Trimming cost V 4 bases and J 4 bases; bases outside gene matches: 8. The CDR3 covers 16 residues. CDR1 is LGHNA, CDR2 YNFKEQ, per germline. For the CDR3, the DNA is TGTGCCAGCAGCCCTCCCGGGACAGGGGGCTATTACGAGCAGTACTTC. Translated, it gives CASSPPGTGGYYEQYF.

V and J are TRBV5-1 and TRBJ2-7, with D uncertain. Germline CDR1 SGHRS, CDR2 YFSETQ. The germline V and J ends were trimmed by 2 bases and 0 bases, with 9 bases remaining between them. This CDR3 is 14 amino acids long. CDR3 protein: CASSLESNSYEQYF. As DNA, the CDR3 is TGCGCCAGCAGCTTAGAGTCAAACTCCTACGAGCAGTACTTC.

The genes are TRBV4-1 and TRBJ1-3; D is unresolved. Germline assignment: CDR1 MGHRA and CDR2 YSYEKL. The CDR3 runs 18 residues. Trimming took 4 bases from V and 0 from J, leaving 19 bases between them. The DNA for the CDR3 is TGCGCCAGCAGCCCAAGCGAATTCCCGGGGTCCTCTGGAAACACCATATATTTT. Residues: CASSPSEFPGSSGNTIYF.

The chain links TRBV30 to TRBJ1-1, with TRBD1 as a possible D gene (5 bases). Germline CDR1 GTSNPN, CDR2 SVGIG (reference sequence). The CDR3 runs 15 residues. V gave up 0 bases and J gave up 2 bases, with 13 bases separating them. The CDR3 nucleotides are TGTGCCTGGAGTGTCGCCAACTGGGGCAACACTGAAGCTTTCTTT. It yields the protein CAWSVANWGNTEAFF.

V is TRBV27 and J is TRBJ1-5; 7 bases agree with TRBD1. CDR1 is MNHEY, CDR2 SMNVEV, per germline (reference sequence). V was pared by 5 bases and J by 0 bases, with 13 bases of the junction left unmatched. This CDR3 is built from 18 residues. CDR3: CASSPLGQSYYSNQPQHF. DNA for the CDR3: TGTGCCAGCAGTCCATTGGGACAGAGCTATTATAGCAATCAGCCCCAGCATTTT.

The chain links TRBV30 to TRBJ2-7; the match to TRBD1 covers 7 bases. Trimming removed 4 bases from V and 5 bases from J; junction bases left unmatched: 2. Germline values: CDR1 GTSNPN, CDR2 SVGIG (reference sequence). The CDR3 totals 11 residues. CDR3 in amino acids: CAWTTGNEQYF. In DNA form, the CDR3 reads TGTGCCTGGACGACAGGGAACGAGCAGTACTTC.

V gene TRBV28 combines with J gene TRBJ2-1; 13 nucleotides match TRBD2. With 5 bases clipped from V and 6 bases from J, the junction kept 10 bases outside the gene matches. Germline V CDR1 and CDR2: MDHEN, SYDVKM. The CDR3 has 17 residues. DNA for the CDR3: TGTGCCAGCAGTCTATCCTTAGGACTAGCGGGGGTCAATGAGCAGTTCTTC. Its translation is CASSLSLGLAGVNEQFF.

The chain recombines TRBV28 with TRBJ1-5, with D tentatively TRBD1 (6 bases). Germline values: CDR1 MDHEN, CDR2 SYDVKM. This CDR3 is 15 amino acids long. V was pared by 5 bases and J by 0 bases, with 11 bases between. The DNA for the CDR3 is TGTGCCAGCAGTCCGGGACATTATAGCAATCAGCCCCAGCATTTT. Translation gives CASSPGHYSNQPQHF.

The chain employs TRBV5-5 and TRBJ2-3; D possibly corresponds to TRBD2 (5 bases). The CDR3 loop spans 14 amino acids. The germline CDR1 and CDR2 sequences are SGHKS and YYEKEE (reference sequence). The ends were cut back, 7 bases at V and 0 bases at J, with 12 bases in the middle. DNA for the CDR3: TGTGCCAGCCCAGGACTGGCCAGCACAGATACGCAGTATTTT. This codes for CASPGLASTDTQYF.

This chain connects TRBV19 to TRBJ2-7; 10 positions agree with TRBD1. This CDR3 spans 15 amino acids. V gave up 6 bases and J gave up 0 bases; unmatched junction bases: 5. Germline CDR1 is LNHDA and CDR2 is SQIVND (reference sequence). This CDR3 reads CASSRGTGVSYEQYF. CDR3 nucleotide sequence: TGTGCCAGTAGCAGGGGGACAGGGGTCTCCTACGAGCAGTACTTC.

V gene TRBV15 combines with J gene TRBJ1-2, with 8 bases aligning to TRBD1. J was trimmed by 4 bases and V by 0 bases; bases with no gene match: 10. The length of the CDR3 is 17 residues. The germline V gene encodes CDR1 LNHNV and CDR2 YYDKDF (reference sequence). The CDR3 loop reads CATSRDYEDRDFYGYTF. Here the CDR3 DNA reads TGTGCCACCAGCAGAGATTACGAGGACAGGGACTTCTATGGCTACACCTTC.

This sequence joins TRBV18 and TRBJ2-2; TRBD2 matches at 8 bases. CDR1 and CDR2 (germline): KGHSH, LQKENI. J gave up 4 bases and V 1 base, and 8 bases lay outside the gene matches. The CDR3 extends over 17 amino acids. The CDR3 protein is CASSPHGGVSSTGELFF. The CDR3 DNA sequence: TGTGCCAGCTCACCACACGGGGGGGTTTCGAGCACCGGGGAGCTGTTTTTT. The variable domain in full, with the rest retrieved from reference TRBV18 and TRBJ2-2, is NAGVMQNPRHLVRRRGQEARLRCSPMKGHSHVYWYRQLPEEGLKFMVYLQKENIIDESGMPKERFSAEFPKEGPSILRIQQVVRGDSAAYFCASSPHGGVSSTGELFFGEGSRLTVL.

V is TRBV10-3 and J is TRBJ2-5, with TRBD2 matching 7 bases. CDR1 is ENHRY and CDR2 is SYGVKD in the germline V gene. This CDR3 has 16 residues. The V segment lost 2 bases and the J segment 0 bases; nucleotides outside the gene matches: 6. CDR3 sequence: CAISEGQGGDQETQYF. In DNA form, the CDR3 reads TGTGCCATCAGTGAGGGCCAGGGAGGGGACCAAGAGACCCAGTACTTC.

The rearrangement uses TRBV3-1 (or the pseudogene TRBV3-2) and TRBJ2-7; 7 bases are a match to TRBD1. V lost 2 bases, J lost 2 bases, and 3 bases stayed unmatched. Germline lookup yields CDR1 LGHDT and CDR2 YNNKEL (reference sequence). The CDR3 length is 14 residues. The CDR3 coding sequence is TGTGCCAGCAGCCAACCAGGACAGGCCTACGAGCAGTACTTC. Its protein product is CASSQPGQAYEQYF.

V gene TRBV4-1 combines with J gene TRBJ1-2; D might be TRBD1 (6 bases). Germline V gene data show CDR1 as MGHRA and CDR2 as YSYEKL. The CDR3 is made up of 20 amino acids. V gave up 0 bases and J gave up 4 bases, with 27 bases separating them. The DNA of the CDR3 is TGCGCCAGCAGCCAAGATGCCCAGGGTAATAGGGGGTGGGGCGTCTATGGCTACACCTTC. It translates to CASSQDAQGNRGWGVYGYTF.

The chain carries TRBV30 and TRBJ1-6, with TRBD1 as a possible D gene (5 bases). From germline, CDR1 is GTSNPN and CDR2 SVGIG (reference sequence). Trimming cost V 0 bases and J 2 bases, with 11 bases left between them. This CDR3 has 16 residues. CDR3 in amino acids: CAWSVEGVPYNSPLHF. The CDR3 DNA sequence: TGTGCCTGGAGTGTAGAAGGGGTGCCCTATAATTCACCCCTCCACTTT.

This clone was seen a single time. The chain joins TRBV7-9 to TRBJ2-4; perhaps TRBD1 as D (6 bases). The germline V and J ends were trimmed by 4 bases and 0 bases, with 16 bases remaining between them. The CDR3 covers 17 residues. Germline V lookup: CDR1 SEHNR, CDR2 FQNEAQ (reference sequence). The CDR3 DNA is TGTGCCAGCAGCTCCTTCGCAGGGGAGAGAGCCAAAAACATTCAGTACTTC. As protein: CASSSFAGERAKNIQYF.

The CDR3 protein is CASSTPPSYEQYF. The CDR3 DNA is TGTGCCAGTAGTACCCCCCCATCCTACGAGCAGTACTTC. This sequence joins TRBV19 and TRBJ2-7; D is unresolved. Germline-derived CDR1 and CDR2 are LNHDA and SQIVND (reference sequence). This CDR3 comprises 13 residues. V gave up 4 bases and J gave up 1 base, with 8 bases separating them.

The chain has TRBV11-2 and TRBJ2-3; D may be TRBD1 (5 bases). Per the germline V gene, CDR1 is SGHAT and CDR2 is FQNNGV. Deletions cut 3 bases from V and 2 bases from J, with 12 bases between. CDR3 size: 15 residues. CDR3 in DNA: TGTGCCAGCAGCTTTAGGGGCAGGGACACAGATACGCAGTATTTT. Translating gives CASSFRGRDTDTQYF.